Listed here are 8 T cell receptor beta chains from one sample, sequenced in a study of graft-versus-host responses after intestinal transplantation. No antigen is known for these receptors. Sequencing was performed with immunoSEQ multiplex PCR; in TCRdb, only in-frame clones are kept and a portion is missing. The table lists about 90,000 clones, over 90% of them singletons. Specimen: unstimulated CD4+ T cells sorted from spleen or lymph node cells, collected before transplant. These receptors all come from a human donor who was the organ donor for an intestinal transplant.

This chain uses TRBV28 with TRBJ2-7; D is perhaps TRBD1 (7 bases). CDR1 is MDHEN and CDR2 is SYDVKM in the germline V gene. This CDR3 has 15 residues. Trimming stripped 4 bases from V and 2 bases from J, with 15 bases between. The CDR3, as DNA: TGTGCCAGCAGTTCCAGGGGGAGGCGGGCCTACGAGCAGTACTTC. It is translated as CASSSRGRRAYEQYF. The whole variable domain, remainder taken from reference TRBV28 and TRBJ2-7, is DVKVTQSSRYLVKRTGEKVFLECVQDMDHENMFWYRQDPGLGLRLIYFSYDVKMKEKGDIPEGYSVSREKKERFSLILESASTNQTSMYLCASSSRGRRAYEQYFGPGTRLTVT.

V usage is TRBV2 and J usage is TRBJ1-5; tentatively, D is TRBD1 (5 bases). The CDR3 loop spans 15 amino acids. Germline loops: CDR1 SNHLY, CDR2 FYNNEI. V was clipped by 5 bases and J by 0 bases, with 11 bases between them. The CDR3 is CASSMTDASNQPQHF. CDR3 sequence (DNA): TGTGCCAGCAGTATGACAGACGCTAGCAATCAGCCCCAGCATTTT.

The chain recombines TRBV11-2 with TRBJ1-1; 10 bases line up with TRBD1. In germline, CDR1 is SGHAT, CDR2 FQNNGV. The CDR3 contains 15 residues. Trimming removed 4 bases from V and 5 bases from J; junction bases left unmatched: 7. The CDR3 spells CASSSMTGGLTEAFF. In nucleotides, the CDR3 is TGTGCCAGCAGCTCCATGACAGGGGGCTTAACTGAAGCTTTCTTT.

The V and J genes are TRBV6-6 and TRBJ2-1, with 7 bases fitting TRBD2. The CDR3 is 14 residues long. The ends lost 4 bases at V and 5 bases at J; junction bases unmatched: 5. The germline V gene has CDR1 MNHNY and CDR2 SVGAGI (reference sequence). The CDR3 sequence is CASSFGGTNNEQFF. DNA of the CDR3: TGTGCCAGCAGTTTCGGGGGGACGAACAATGAGCAGTTCTTC.

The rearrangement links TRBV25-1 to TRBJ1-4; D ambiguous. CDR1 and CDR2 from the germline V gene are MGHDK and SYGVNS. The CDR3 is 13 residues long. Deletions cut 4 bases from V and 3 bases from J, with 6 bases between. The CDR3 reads CASSVVANEKLFF. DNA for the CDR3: TGTGCCAGCAGTGTGGTAGCTAATGAAAAACTGTTTTTT.

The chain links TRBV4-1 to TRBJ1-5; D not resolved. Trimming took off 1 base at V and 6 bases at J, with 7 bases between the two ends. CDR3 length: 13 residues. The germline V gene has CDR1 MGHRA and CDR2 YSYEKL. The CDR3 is CASSQVGPQPQHF. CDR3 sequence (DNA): TGCGCCAGCAGCCAAGTAGGCCCTCAGCCCCAGCATTTT.

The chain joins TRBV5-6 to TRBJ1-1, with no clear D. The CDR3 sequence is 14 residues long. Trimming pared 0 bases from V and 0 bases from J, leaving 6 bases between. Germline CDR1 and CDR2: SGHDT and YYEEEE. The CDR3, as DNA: TGTGCCAGCAGCTTGGACACCTTGAACACTGAAGCTTTCTTT. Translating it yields CASSLDTLNTEAFF.

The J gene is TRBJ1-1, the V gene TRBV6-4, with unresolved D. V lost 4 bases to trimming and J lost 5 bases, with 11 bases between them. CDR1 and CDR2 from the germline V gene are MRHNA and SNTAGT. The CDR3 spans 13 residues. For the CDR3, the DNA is TGTGCCAGCAGTGTGGCTAAGGAAACTGAAGCTTTCTTT. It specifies CASSVAKETEAFF.